A single T cell receptor (beta chain) is shown here with its context. Its antigen is still unknown. With a J-beta primer mix and a sample-barcoded 5' primer, a second PCR ran about 7 to 12 cycles. With 12 random nucleotides, a template-switch adaptor tagged each individual cDNA molecule. TCRdb processed the 5' RACE reads anew with MiXCR; each CDR3 protein has one entry. Of approximately 1,700,000 distinct CDR3 sequences in the sample, 35% to 50% were seen once. This record comes from a study of blood T cells in healthy people across ages. Trimming removed 7 bases from V and 0 bases from J; junction bases left unmatched: 9. The CDR3 has 16 amino acids. Study-wide results and limits: The donors' CMV status was not determined, possibly confounding changes in expanded clonotypes. The fall in TCR beta diversity per million T cells was roughly linear with age.

Researchers report isolating at least 6 million PBMCs per sample. V and J are TRBV12-3 or TRBV12-4 and TRBJ1-5; 7 bases align to TRBD1. Sequences were obtained from blood. The TCR was taken from a human donor in good health. The CDR3 nucleotides are TGTGCCAGCACTCTTCTCGGGACAGTTAGCAATCAGCCCCAGCATTTT. The encoded protein is CASTLLGTVSNQPQHF.